One sample yielded the 26 T cell receptor beta chains listed below, sequenced in a study of blood T cell repertoires in COVID-19. TCRdb's table, derived via immunoSEQ multiplex PCR, lists solely in-frame clones and lacks some. The sample has approximately 300,000 clones, about 90% seen once. Sequenced sample: peripheral blood. The receptors here all came from a woman in her thirties with COVID-19, enrolled during active disease.

The genes are TRBV13 and TRBJ1-6, with D perhaps TRBD1 (5 bases). V dropped 5 bases and J dropped 11 bases, with 16 bases sitting between them. This CDR3 spans 14 amino acids. Germline lookup yields CDR1 PRHDT and CDR2 FYEKMQ (reference sequence). The DNA of the CDR3 is TGTGCCAGCAGCCCCCAAGGGGTTGGGACACCCCTCCACTTT. Residues: CASSPQGVGTPLHF.

This chain connects TRBV5-4 to TRBJ2-3; 14 positions agree with TRBD2. The germline V gene has CDR1 SGHNT and CDR2 YYREEE (reference sequence). With 6 bases clipped from V and 5 bases from J, the junction kept 8 bases outside the gene matches. The CDR3 is 16 residues long. The CDR3 region is CASTSGLAGGRDTQYF. The CDR3 coding sequence is TGTGCCAGCACCTCAGGACTAGCGGGGGGTAGAGATACGCAGTATTTT.

The chain links TRBV5-4 to TRBJ1-1, with D possibly TRBD1 on 6 matching bases. The V gene lost 6 bases and the J gene lost 1 base, with 13 bases spanning the gap. Germline V gene data show CDR1 as SGHNT and CDR2 as YYREEE (reference sequence). The CDR3 has 14 residues. Here the CDR3 DNA reads TGTGCCAGCACCCCCGGCAGGGGGAACACTGAAGCTTTCTTT. Amino acid sequence: CASTPGRGNTEAFF.

The V gene is TRBV7-2, the J gene TRBJ2-1; D possibly corresponds to TRBD1 (5 bases). Trimming cost V 4 bases and J 5 bases, with 18 bases left between them. Germline V gene sequence: CDR1 SGHTA, CDR2 FQGNSA. The length of the CDR3 is 16 residues. This chain's CDR3 is CASSSKPVGANNEQFF. DNA for the CDR3: TGTGCCAGCAGCTCCAAGCCCGTTGGGGCCAACAATGAGCAGTTCTTC.

The chain links TRBV6-1 to TRBJ1-5; TRBD1 matches 9 bases. Germline CDR1 reads MNHNS; CDR2 reads SASEGT. Unmatched junction bases numbered 9, after V lost 4 bases and J lost 5 bases. There are 16 residues in the CDR3. Here the CDR3 reads CASSAGLTGGHQPQHF. CDR3 DNA sequence: TGTGCCAGCAGTGCCGGCCTAACAGGGGGCCATCAGCCCCAGCATTTT.

This clone was recorded only once. J is TRBJ1-5 and V is TRBV12-5, with 7 bases aligning to TRBD1. After removal of 5 bases from V and 2 bases from J, the junction contained 6 bases not matched to a gene. There are 15 residues in the CDR3. Germline CDR1 reads LGHNT; CDR2 reads FRNRAP. CDR3 in DNA: TGTGCTAGTGGTGAAACAGGGGTCGGCAATCAGCCCCAGCATTTT. Its translation is CASGETGVGNQPQHF. Combining the CDR3 with reference TRBV12-5 and TRBJ1-5 gives the whole variable domain DARVTQTPRHKVTEMGQEVTMRCQPILGHNTVFWYRQTMMQGLELLAYFRNRAPLDDSGMPKDRFSAEMPDATLATLKIQPSEPRDSAVYFCASGETGVGNQPQHFGDGTRLSIL.

The chain is built from TRBV6-5 and TRBJ1-2; possible D gene TRBD1, 5 bases. Per germline, CDR1 MNHEY and CDR2 SVGAGI. This CDR3 has 14 residues. Trimming removed 8 bases from V and 4 bases from J, with 17 bases in between. The CDR3 sequence: CASGGAAGIYGYTF. The CDR3 DNA follows: TGTGCCAGCGGAGGGGCCGCCGGGATCTATGGCTACACCTTC.

This clone was counted a single time. This chain uses TRBV5-8 with TRBJ2-1; 10 nucleotides line up with TRBD2. The trim removed 3 bases at V and 4 bases at J, leaving 4 bases unmatched. The germline V gene encodes CDR1 SGHTS and CDR2 YDEGEE. The CDR3 sequence is 15 residues long. The CDR3 spells CASSSGLAEYNEQFF. CDR3 DNA sequence: TGTGCCAGCAGCTCCGGACTAGCGGAGTACAATGAGCAGTTCTTC.

The chain joins TRBV10-3 to TRBJ1-3; 7 bases are shared with TRBD1. Germline loops: CDR1 ENHRY, CDR2 SYGVKD. J lost 1 base, V lost 10 bases, and 7 bases had no gene match. The CDR3 sequence is 14 residues long. The CDR3 protein is CATRPGGSGNTIYF. The DNA for the CDR3 is TGTGCCACCCGCCCAGGGGGGTCTGGAAACACCATATATTTT.

This clone is a singleton in its sample. The rearrangement links TRBV5-1 to TRBJ2-1; D is possibly TRBD2 (7 bases). CDR3 size: 15 residues. V shed 2 bases and J shed 9 bases, with 18 bases lying between them. The germline gives CDR1 SGHRS, CDR2 YFSETQ. In DNA form, the CDR3 reads TGCGCCAGCAGCTTAGTGTGGGGGGGCCGTTCTGAGCAGTTCTTC. It specifies CASSLVWGGRSEQFF.

This clone was observed a handful of times. The chain employs TRBV29-1 and TRBJ1-1; a possible D gene is TRBD1 (6 bases). The CDR3 loop spans 14 amino acids. From germline, CDR1 is SQVTM and CDR2 ANQGSEA. V dropped 4 bases and J dropped 1 base, with 13 bases sitting between them. CDR3 loop: CSVGRTDPNTEAFF. DNA for the CDR3: TGCAGCGTTGGGAGGACAGACCCGAACACTGAAGCTTTCTTT.

This sequence joins TRBV6-5 and TRBJ1-5; D is perhaps TRBD1 (5 bases). This CDR3 spans 16 amino acids. Germline CDR1 is MNHEY and CDR2 is SVGAGI. V was pared by 0 bases and J by 4 bases, with 13 bases between. This chain's CDR3 is CASSYSRPGLNQPQHF. The DNA for the CDR3 is TGTGCCAGCAGTTACTCGAGGCCAGGGTTGAATCAGCCCCAGCATTTT.

V and J are TRBV7-9 and TRBJ2-3, with 8 bases identical to TRBD2. The CDR3 loop spans 15 amino acids. After removal of 5 bases from V and 4 bases from J, the junction contained 8 bases not matched to a gene. Germline V gene sequence: CDR1 SEHNR, CDR2 FQNEAQ (reference sequence). The CDR3 loop is CASSVRGGPADTQYF. In DNA, the CDR3 is TGTGCCAGCAGCGTTCGGGGGGGCCCCGCAGATACGCAGTATTTT.

The chain uses TRBV3-1 (or the pseudogene TRBV3-2) and TRBJ2-1, with 8 bases that match TRBD1. After removal of 0 bases from V and 4 bases from J, the junction contained 5 bases not matched to a gene. This CDR3 contains 16 residues. The germline V gene has CDR1 LGHDT and CDR2 YNNKEL (reference sequence). In DNA, the CDR3 is TGTGCCAGCAGCCAAGAAATGGGACAGGTGTACAATGAGCAGTTCTTC. It translates to CASSQEMGQVYNEQFF.

This clone came up a few times. The CDR3 region is CASSPNSPRLFF. DNA of the CDR3: TGTGCCAGCAGCCCGAATTCTCCGCGACTGTTTTTT. J is TRBJ1-4 and V is TRBV7-2; no reliable D call. V lost 5 bases and J 13 bases, leaving 14 bases between the germline ends. This CDR3 has 12 amino acids. Germline lookup yields CDR1 SGHTA and CDR2 FQGNSA. The complete variable domain, with remaining parts taken from reference TRBV7-2 and TRBJ1-4, reads GAGVSQSPSNKVTEKGKDVELRCDPISGHTALYWYRQSLGQGLEFLIYFQGNSAPDKSGLPSDRFSAERTGGSVSTLTIQRTQQEDSAVYLCASSPNSPRLFFGSGTQLSVL.

The genes are TRBV6-2 or TRBV6-3 and TRBJ2-5; 7 nucleotides agree with TRBD1. The germline gives CDR1 MNHEY, CDR2 SVGEGT. The J segment lost 1 base and the V segment lost 1 base, leaving 9 bases of the junction unmatched. CDR3 length: 17 residues. The CDR3 is CASSYYLARDSQETQYF. For the CDR3, the DNA is TGTGCCAGCAGTTACTATCTCGCACGGGACAGCCAAGAGACCCAGTACTTC.

V and J are TRBV3-1 (or the pseudogene TRBV3-2) and TRBJ1-2; possible D gene TRBD1, 5 bases. Trimming removed 4 bases at V and 8 bases at J, with 17 bases between. CDR3 length: 14 amino acids. Looked up from germline, CDR1 is LGHDT and CDR2 is YNNKEL (reference sequence). The CDR3 protein is CASSLPNGAGGYTF. The CDR3 DNA sequence: TGTGCCAGCAGCCTCCCTAATGGGGCAGGGGGCTACACCTTC.

This chain joins TRBV7-9 and TRBJ2-4; D perhaps matches TRBD1 (5 bases). The CDR3 sequence is 18 residues long. Between the trimmed V and J ends, which lost 0 bases and 8 bases, there was a span of 23 bases. CDR1 is SEHNR and CDR2 is FQNEAQ in the germline V gene (reference sequence). The CDR3 region is CASSLAKVGVWGRDIQYF. The CDR3 nucleotides read TGTGCCAGCAGCTTAGCCAAGGTTGGGGTTTGGGGCAGGGACATTCAGTACTTC.

CDR3: CASSLRTSGVRDNEQFF. The CDR3, as DNA: TGTGCCAGCAGCCTGCGGACTAGCGGGGTGAGAGACAATGAGCAGTTCTTC. This sequence joins TRBV5-6 and TRBJ2-1, with 12 bases fitting TRBD2. The CDR3 runs 17 residues. Trimming at V came to 4 bases and at J to 5 bases, leaving 10 bases not matched to a gene. The germline V gene has CDR1 SGHDT and CDR2 YYEEEE.

V gene TRBV3-1 (or the pseudogene TRBV3-2) combines with J gene TRBJ1-1; maybe TRBD1 (5 bases). This CDR3 has 15 residues. The V gene's germline CDR1 is LGHDT and CDR2 YNNKEL (reference sequence). Deletions cut 4 bases from V and 7 bases from J, with 19 bases between. As DNA, the CDR3 is TGTGCCAGCAGCCGCCGGGCGACCGGCGGGGGTGAAGCTTTCTTT. As protein: CASSRRATGGGEAFF.

J is TRBJ1-6 and V is TRBV6-5; TRBD1 might be the D (6 bases). Germline V gene sequence: CDR1 MNHEY, CDR2 SVGAGI. Trimming removed 6 bases at V and 5 bases at J, with 8 bases between. CDR3 length equals 13 residues. The CDR3 DNA is TGTGCCAGCAGAAGGACAGATAATTCACCCCTCCACTTT. Translated, it gives CASRRTDNSPLHF.

The rearrangement uses TRBV19 and TRBJ1-3; possible D gene TRBD1, 5 bases. The CDR3 sequence is 15 residues long. The germline V gene has CDR1 LNHDA and CDR2 SQIVND (reference sequence). Trimming took 5 bases from V and 2 from J, leaving 13 bases between them. The CDR3 DNA reads TGTGCCAGTAGTCCGCTTGACAGTACTGGAAACACCATATATTTT. It codes for CASSPLDSTGNTIYF.

The chain links TRBV2 to TRBJ1-2; 10 bases map to TRBD1. J was trimmed by 6 bases and V by 7 bases; bases with no gene match: 5. Germline lookup yields CDR1 SNHLY and CDR2 FYNNEI. The length of the CDR3 is 13 residues. The CDR3 sequence is CASKGQGSDGYTF. The CDR3 DNA reads TGTGCCAGCAAGGGACAGGGGAGCGATGGCTACACCTTC. Full variable domain (outside the CDR3, taken from reference TRBV2 and TRBJ1-2): EPEVTQTPSHQVTQMGQEVILRCVPISNHLYFYWYRQILGQKVEFLVSFYNNEISEKSEIFDDQFSVERPDGSNFTLKIRSTKLEDSAMYFCASKGQGSDGYTFGSGTRLTVV.

In this sample, this clone turned up a few times. This chain connects TRBV6-5 to TRBJ1-2; unclear D gene. Per germline, CDR1 MNHEY and CDR2 SVGAGI. Trimming took 11 bases from V and 4 from J, leaving 17 bases between them. The CDR3 runs to 13 residues. The CDR3 DNA is TGTGCCGGAACTAAAGCCGGAGGCTATGGCTACACCTTC. Translating it yields CAGTKAGGYGYTF.

The chain carries TRBV7-9 and TRBJ2-7; tentatively, D is TRBD2 (6 bases). Between the trimmed V and J ends, which lost 2 bases and 1 base, there was a span of 15 bases. This CDR3 is 16 amino acids long. The germline V gene has CDR1 SEHNR and CDR2 FQNEAQ (reference sequence). The CDR3 DNA reads TGTGCCAGCAGCTTAACTCCGGGACTGAGATCCTACGAGCAGTACTTC. Encoded protein: CASSLTPGLRSYEQYF.

This chain joins TRBV2 and TRBJ2-3, with a weak D call TRBD2 (7 bases). The germline V gene has CDR1 SNHLY and CDR2 FYNNEI. V lost 8 bases and J lost 5, with 11 bases in between. The CDR3 loop spans 12 amino acids. The CDR3 loop is CASGGARDTQYF. Written as DNA, the CDR3 is TGTGCCAGCGGGGGGGCAAGAGATACGCAGTATTTT.